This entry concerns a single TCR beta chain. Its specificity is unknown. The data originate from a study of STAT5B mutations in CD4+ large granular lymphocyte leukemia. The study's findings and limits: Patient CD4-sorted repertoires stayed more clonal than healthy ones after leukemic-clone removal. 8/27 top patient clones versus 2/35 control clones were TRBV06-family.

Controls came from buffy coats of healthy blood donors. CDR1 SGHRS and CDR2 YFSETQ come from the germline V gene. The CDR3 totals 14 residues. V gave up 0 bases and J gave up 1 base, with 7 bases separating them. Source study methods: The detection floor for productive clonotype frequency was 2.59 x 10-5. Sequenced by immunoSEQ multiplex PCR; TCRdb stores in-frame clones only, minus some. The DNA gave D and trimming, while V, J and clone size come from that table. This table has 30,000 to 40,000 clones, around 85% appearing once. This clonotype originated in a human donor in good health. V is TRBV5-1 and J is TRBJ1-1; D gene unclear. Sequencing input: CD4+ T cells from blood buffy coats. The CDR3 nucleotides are TGCGCCAGCAGCTTGGTCGGCGAGAACACTGAAGCTTTCTTT. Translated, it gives CASSLVGENTEAFF.